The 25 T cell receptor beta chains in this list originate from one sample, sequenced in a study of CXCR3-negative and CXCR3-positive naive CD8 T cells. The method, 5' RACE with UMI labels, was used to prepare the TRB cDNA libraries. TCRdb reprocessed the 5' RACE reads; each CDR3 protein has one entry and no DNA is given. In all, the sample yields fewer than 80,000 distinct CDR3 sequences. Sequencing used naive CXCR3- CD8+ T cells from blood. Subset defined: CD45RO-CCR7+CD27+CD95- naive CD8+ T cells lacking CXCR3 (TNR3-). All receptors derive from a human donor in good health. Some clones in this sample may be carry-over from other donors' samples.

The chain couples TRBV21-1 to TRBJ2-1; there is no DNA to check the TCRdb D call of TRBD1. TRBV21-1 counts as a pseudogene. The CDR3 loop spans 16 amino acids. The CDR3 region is CASSKAGVFSYNEQFF.

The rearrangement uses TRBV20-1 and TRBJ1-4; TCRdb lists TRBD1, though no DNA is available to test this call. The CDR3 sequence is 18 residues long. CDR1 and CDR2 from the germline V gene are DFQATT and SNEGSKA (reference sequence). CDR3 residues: CSARDRPEGSLKDEKLFF.

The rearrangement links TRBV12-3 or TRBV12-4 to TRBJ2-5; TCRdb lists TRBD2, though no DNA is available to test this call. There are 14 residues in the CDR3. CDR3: CASSFGGISETQYF.

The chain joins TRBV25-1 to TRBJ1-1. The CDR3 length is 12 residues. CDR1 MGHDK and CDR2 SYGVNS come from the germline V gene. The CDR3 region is CASKGQNTEAFF. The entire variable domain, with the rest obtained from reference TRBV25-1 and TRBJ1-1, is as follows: EADIYQTPRYLVIGTGKKITLECSQTMGHDKMYWYQQDPGMELHLIHYSYGVNSTEKGDLSSESTVSRIRTEHFPLTLESARPSHTSQYLCASKGQNTEAFFGQGTRLTVV.

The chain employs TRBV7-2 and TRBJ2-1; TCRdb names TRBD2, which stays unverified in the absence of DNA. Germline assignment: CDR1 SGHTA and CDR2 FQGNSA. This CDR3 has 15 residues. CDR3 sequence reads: CASSLVLAGNNEQFF.

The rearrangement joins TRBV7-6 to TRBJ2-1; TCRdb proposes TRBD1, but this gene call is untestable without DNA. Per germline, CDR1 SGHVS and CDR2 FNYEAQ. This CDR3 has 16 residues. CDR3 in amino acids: CASSLRGGYTGNEQFF. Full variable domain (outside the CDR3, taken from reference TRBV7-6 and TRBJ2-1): GAGVSQSPRYKVTKRGQDVALRCDPISGHVSLYWYRQALGQGPEFLTYFNYEAQQDKSGLPNDRFSAERPEGSISTLTIQRTEQRDSAMYRCASSLRGGYTGNEQFFGPGTRLTVL.

CDR3 amino acids: CASSAGGGYTF. The chain is built from TRBV25-1 and TRBJ1-2. CDR3 length: 11 residues. CDR1 is MGHDK, CDR2 SYGVNS, per germline.

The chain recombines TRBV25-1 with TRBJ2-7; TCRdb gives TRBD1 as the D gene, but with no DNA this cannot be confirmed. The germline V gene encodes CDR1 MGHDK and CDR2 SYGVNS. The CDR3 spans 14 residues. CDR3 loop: CASSSYRGPYEQYF.

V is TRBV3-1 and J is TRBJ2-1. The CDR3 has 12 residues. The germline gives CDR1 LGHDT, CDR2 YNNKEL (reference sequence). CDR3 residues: CASSQDFNEQFF.

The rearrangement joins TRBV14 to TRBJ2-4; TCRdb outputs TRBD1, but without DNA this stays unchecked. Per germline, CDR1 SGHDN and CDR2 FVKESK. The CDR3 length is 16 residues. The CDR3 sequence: CASSQGTGRSKNIQYF.

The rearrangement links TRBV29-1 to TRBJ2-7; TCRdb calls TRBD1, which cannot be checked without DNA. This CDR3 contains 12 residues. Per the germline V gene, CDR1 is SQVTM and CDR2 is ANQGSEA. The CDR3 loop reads CSVESQGAEQYF.

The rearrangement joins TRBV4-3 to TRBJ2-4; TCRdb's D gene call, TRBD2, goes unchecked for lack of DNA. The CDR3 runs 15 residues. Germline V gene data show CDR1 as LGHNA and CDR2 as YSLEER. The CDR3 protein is CASSPTSEGKNIQYF.

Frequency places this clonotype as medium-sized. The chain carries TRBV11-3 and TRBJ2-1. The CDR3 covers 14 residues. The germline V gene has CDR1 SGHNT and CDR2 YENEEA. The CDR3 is CASSLGATRNEQFF. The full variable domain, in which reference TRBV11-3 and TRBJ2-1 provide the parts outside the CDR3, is EAGVVQSPRYKIIEKKQPVAFWCNPISGHNTLYWYLQNLGQGPELLIRYENEEAVDDSQLPKDRFSAERLKGVDSTLKIQPAELGDSAVYLCASSLGATRNEQFFGPGTRLTVL.

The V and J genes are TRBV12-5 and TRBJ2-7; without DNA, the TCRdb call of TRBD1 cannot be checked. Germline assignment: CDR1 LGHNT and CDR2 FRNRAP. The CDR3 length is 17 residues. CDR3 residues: CASGLRALTESPLEQYF.

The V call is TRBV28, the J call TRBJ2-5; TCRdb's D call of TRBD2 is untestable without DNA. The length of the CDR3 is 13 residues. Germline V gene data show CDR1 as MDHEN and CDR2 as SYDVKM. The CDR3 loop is CASSLRGLETQYF.

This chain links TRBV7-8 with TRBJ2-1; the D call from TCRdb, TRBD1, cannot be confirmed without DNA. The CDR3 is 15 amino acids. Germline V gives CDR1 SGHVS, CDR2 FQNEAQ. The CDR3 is CASRSPERGGNEQFF.

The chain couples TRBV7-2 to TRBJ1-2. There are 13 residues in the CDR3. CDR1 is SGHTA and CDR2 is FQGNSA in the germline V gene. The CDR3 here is CASSLGVIYGYTF.

CDR3 sequence: CASSQDLTVYNEQFF. V is TRBV3-2 and J is TRBJ2-1. TRBV3-2 has pseudogene status. This CDR3 is 15 amino acids long.

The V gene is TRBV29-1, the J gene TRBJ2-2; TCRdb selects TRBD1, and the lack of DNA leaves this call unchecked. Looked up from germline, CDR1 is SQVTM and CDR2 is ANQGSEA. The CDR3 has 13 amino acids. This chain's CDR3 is CSVVAGSTGELFF.

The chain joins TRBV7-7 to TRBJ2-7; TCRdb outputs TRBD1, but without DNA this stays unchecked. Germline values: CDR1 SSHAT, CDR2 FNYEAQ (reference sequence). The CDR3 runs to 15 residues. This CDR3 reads CASSLRGGESYEQYF.

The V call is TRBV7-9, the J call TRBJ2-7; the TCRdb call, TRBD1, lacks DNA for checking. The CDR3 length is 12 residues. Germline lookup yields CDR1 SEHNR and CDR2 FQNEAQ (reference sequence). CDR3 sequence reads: CASSLEGAEQYF.

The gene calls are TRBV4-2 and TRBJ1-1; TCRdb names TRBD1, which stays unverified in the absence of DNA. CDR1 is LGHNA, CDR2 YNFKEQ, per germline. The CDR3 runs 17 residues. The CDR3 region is CASSQPLTGTGNTEAFF.

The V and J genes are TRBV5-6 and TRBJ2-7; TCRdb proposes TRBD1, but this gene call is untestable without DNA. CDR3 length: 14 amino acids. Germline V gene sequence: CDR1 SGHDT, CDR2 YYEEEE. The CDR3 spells CASSLTGGLYEQYF. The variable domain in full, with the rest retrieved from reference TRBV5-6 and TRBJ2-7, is DAGVTQSPTHLIKTRGQQVTLRCSPKSGHDTVSWYQQALGQGPQFIFQYYEEEERQRGNFPDRFSGHQFPNYSSELNVNALLLGDSALYLCASSLTGGLYEQYFGPGTRLTVT.

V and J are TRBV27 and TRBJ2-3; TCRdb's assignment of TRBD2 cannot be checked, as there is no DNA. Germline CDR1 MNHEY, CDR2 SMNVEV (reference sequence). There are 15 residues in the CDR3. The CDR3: CASSLSTSLADTQYF.

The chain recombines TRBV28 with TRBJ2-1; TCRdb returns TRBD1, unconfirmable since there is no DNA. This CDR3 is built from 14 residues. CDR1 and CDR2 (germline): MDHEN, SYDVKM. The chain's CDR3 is CASSGRGLYNEQFF.